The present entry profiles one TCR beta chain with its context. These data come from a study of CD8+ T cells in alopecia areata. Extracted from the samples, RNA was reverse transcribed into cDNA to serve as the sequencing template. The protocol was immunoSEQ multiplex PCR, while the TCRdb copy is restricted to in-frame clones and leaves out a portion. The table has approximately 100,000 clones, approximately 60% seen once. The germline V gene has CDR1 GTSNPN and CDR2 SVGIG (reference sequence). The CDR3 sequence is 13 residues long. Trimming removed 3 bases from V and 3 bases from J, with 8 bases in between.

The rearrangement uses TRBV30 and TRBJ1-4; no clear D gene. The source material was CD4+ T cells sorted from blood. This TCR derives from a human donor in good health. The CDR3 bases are TGTGCCTGGAGCATAGGACCTAATGAAAAACTGTTTTTT. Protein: CAWSIGPNEKLFF.